The 7 T cell receptor beta chains below were found in one sample sequenced in a study of T-cell reconstitution after alpha-beta-depleted transplantation in children. Unique molecular identifiers were incorporated into the prepared TCRbeta library. TCRdb re-called the PCR reads through MiXCR, storing one row per CDR3 protein. The sample comprises around 700,000 distinct CDR3 sequences, roughly 13% of which are singletons, and 0.79% rests with the top ten. The sample consisted of PBMCs, taken before TCRalphabeta/CD19-depleted stem cell transplant. These receptors originate from a girl aged 2-10 years with congenital amegakaryocytic thrombocytopenia, due to receive a stem cell transplant.

In this sample, this clonotype turned up many times. The chain combines TRBV29-1 with TRBJ1-4; no clear D. Germline loops: CDR1 SQVTM, CDR2 ANQGSEA. CDR3 length: 12 amino acids. The germline V and J ends were trimmed by 4 bases and 4 bases, with 7 bases remaining between them. The CDR3 DNA is TGCAGCGTTGTTATTAGTAATGAAAAACTGTTTTTT. Translated, it gives CSVVISNEKLFF.

This clonotype was seen many times. The chain couples TRBV20-1 to TRBJ2-7; 14 bases map to TRBD2. Germline CDR1 reads DFQATT; CDR2 reads SNEGSKA (reference sequence). V lost 5 bases, J lost 2 bases, and 2 bases stayed unmatched. The CDR3 has 14 residues. CDR3 bases: TGCAGTGCTCAGACTAGCGGGAGGGCCTACGAGCAGTACTTC. Translation gives CSAQTSGRAYEQYF.

Ten or more counts support this clonotype. CDR3 residues: CAISEGRDEKLFF. The CDR3 bases are TGTGCCATCAGTGAGGGGCGTGATGAAAAACTGTTTTTT. This rearrangement joins TRBV10-3 to TRBJ1-4; no definite D call. CDR1 ENHRY and CDR2 SYGVKD come from the germline V gene. This CDR3 comprises 13 residues. Trimming removed 2 bases at V and 6 bases at J, with 7 bases between.

The sample holds many counts of this clonotype. J is TRBJ2-7 and V is TRBV11-2; tentatively, D is TRBD1 (7 bases). Trimming cost V 4 bases and J 4 bases, with 14 bases left between them. This CDR3 comprises 14 residues. The germline CDR1 and CDR2 sequences are SGHAT and FQNNGV. CDR3 nucleotide sequence: TGTGCCAGCAGCTCTCGCAGGGGGAGGTACGAGCAGTACTTC. Translated, it gives CASSSRRGRYEQYF.

The chain is built from TRBV28 and TRBJ2-3, with D possibly being TRBD1 (5 bases). This CDR3 region has 14 residues. Germline CDR1 and CDR2: MDHEN and SYDVKM. Trimming removed 8 bases from V and 3 bases from J, with 15 bases in between. CDR3 nucleotides: TGTGCCAGCGAAGGGGCCAGCAGGACAGATACGCAGTATTTT. Residues: CASEGASRTDTQYF.

V usage is TRBV20-1 and J usage is TRBJ2-1; possibly TRBD2 for D (5 bases). Germline values: CDR1 DFQATT, CDR2 SNEGSKA (reference sequence). V gave up 1 base and J gave up 4 bases, with 14 bases separating them. CDR3 size: 15 residues. This chain's CDR3 is CSARGVQRSYNEQFF. In nucleotides, the CDR3 is TGCAGTGCTAGAGGGGTACAGCGGAGTTACAATGAGCAGTTCTTC.

This clonotype turned up a few times. The V call is TRBV5-1, the J call TRBJ2-1; TRBD2 agrees at 13 bases. The CDR3 length is 19 residues. V trimming: 0 bases; J trimming: 1 base; junction bases outside the gene matches: 7. Germline V gives CDR1 SGHRS, CDR2 YFSETQ. The CDR3 reads CASSLAGLAGVASYNEQFF. Here the CDR3 DNA reads TGCGCCAGCAGCTTGGCAGGACTAGCGGGAGTGGCTTCCTACAATGAGCAGTTCTTC.